Shown below are 15 T cell receptor beta chains from a single sample sequenced in a study of blood T cell repertoires in COVID-19. The protocol was immunoSEQ multiplex PCR, while the TCRdb copy is restricted to in-frame clones and leaves out a portion. Among about 210,000 clones, around nine tenths were seen once, and the ten largest hold 0.65% to 0.85%. Specimen: peripheral blood. The receptors originated from a man aged 35 to 55 with acute or convalescent COVID-19.

The genes are TRBV6-1 and TRBJ1-2; D gene ambiguous. The CDR3 loop spans 14 amino acids. Germline loops: CDR1 MNHNS, CDR2 SASEGT. V gave up 0 bases and J gave up 5 bases, with 10 bases separating them. The CDR3 nucleotides are TGTGCCAGCAGTGAAGCGGCCGCTTTATATGGCTACACCTTC. It yields the protein CASSEAAALYGYTF.

The J gene is TRBJ2-6, the V gene TRBV19, with 9 nucleotides matching TRBD1. The CDR3 has 16 residues. Germline CDR1 reads LNHDA; CDR2 reads SQIVND (reference sequence). V dropped 4 bases and J dropped 2; count of bases not matched to a gene: 3. The CDR3 DNA is TGTGCCAGTAGTACCCGGACAGGGGCTGGGGCCAACGTCCTGACTTTC. Translation: CASSTRTGAGANVLTF.

The rearrangement links TRBV6-1 to TRBJ1-6, with D hard to call. Germline loops: CDR1 MNHNS, CDR2 SASEGT. V lost 3 bases, J lost 10 bases, and 7 bases lay in between. This CDR3 has 12 amino acids. In nucleotides, the CDR3 is TGTGCCAGCAGTGAGGGTAGCTCACCCCTCCACTTT. Translated, it gives CASSEGSSPLHF.

The CDR3: CASSLASASGTGGGTQYF. In DNA, the CDR3 is TGTGCCAGCAGCTTAGCTTCGGCTAGCGGGACCGGAGGCGGGACCCAGTACTTC. The rearrangement uses TRBV7-2 and TRBJ2-5, with 9 bases matching TRBD2. The length of the CDR3 is 18 residues. Germline CDR1 SGHTA, CDR2 FQGNSA. J was trimmed by 7 bases and V by 0 bases; bases with no gene match: 15.

This chain connects TRBV6-2 or TRBV6-3 to TRBJ1-2, with TRBD1 matching over 8 bases. Germline CDR1 and CDR2: MNHEY and SVGEGT. This CDR3 is 16 amino acids long. Germline trimming cut 5 bases from V and 0 bases from J; bases unmatched to any gene: 8. The chain's CDR3 is CASSRPGQESNYGYTF. The CDR3, as DNA: TGTGCCAGCAGTCGACCGGGACAGGAGTCTAACTATGGCTACACCTTC.

The J gene is TRBJ2-7, the V gene TRBV28, with TRBD1 matching 7 bases. J was trimmed by 6 bases and V by 7 bases; bases with no gene match: 12. In germline, CDR1 is MDHEN, CDR2 SYDVKM. The CDR3 runs 14 residues. Written as DNA, the CDR3 is TGTGCCAGCACCCGGGGACAGCCAAATATCGAGCAGTACTTC. Translated: CASTRGQPNIEQYF.

This chain's CDR3 is CATSLRDRVSPLHF. CDR3 nucleotide sequence: TGTGCCACCAGCCTGCGGGACAGGGTTTCACCCCTCCACTTT. The chain carries TRBV15 and TRBJ1-6; TRBD1 matches 9 bases. After removal of 5 bases from V and 9 bases from J, the junction contained 5 bases not matched to a gene. Per the germline V gene, CDR1 is LNHNV and CDR2 is YYDKDF (reference sequence). This CDR3 spans 14 amino acids.

This clone was seen once. V gene TRBV19 combines with J gene TRBJ1-4; D gene uncertain. Germline CDR1 is LNHDA and CDR2 is SQIVND (reference sequence). The CDR3 has 13 amino acids. V lost 6 bases to trimming and J lost 2 bases, with 7 bases between them. The CDR3, as DNA: TGTGCCAGTAGGTCGGGGACTAATGAAAAACTGTTTTTT. Translated, it gives CASRSGTNEKLFF.

The chain links TRBV6-5 to TRBJ1-5, with TRBD1 as a possible D gene (5 bases). Trimming shortened V by 6 bases and J by 7 bases, and 10 bases separated the two germline ends. The CDR3 sequence is 12 residues long. CDR1 and CDR2 from the germline V gene are MNHEY and SVGAGI. CDR3 sequence reads: CASRGEHQPQHF. The CDR3 bases are TGTGCCAGCAGAGGGGAACACCAGCCCCAGCATTTT.

V is TRBV19 and J is TRBJ2-3; TRBD1 might be the D (5 bases). CDR1 and CDR2 from the germline V gene are LNHDA and SQIVND (reference sequence). This CDR3 has 16 amino acids. The V and J ends lost 4 bases and 2 bases respectively, with 16 bases between them. As DNA, the CDR3 is TGTGCCAGTAGTAGGAAGGGGATATGGGACACAGATACGCAGTATTTT. Translating gives CASSRKGIWDTDTQYF.

As DNA, the CDR3 is TGTGCCAGTAGTCCCCGGACCCTGGACAGGAGGTCGGTCTCGTATGGCTACACCTTC. The encoded protein is CASSPRTLDRRSVSYGYTF. The chain uses TRBV19 and TRBJ1-2, with 7 positions matching TRBD1. Germline assignment: CDR1 LNHDA and CDR2 SQIVND (reference sequence). CDR3 length equals 19 residues. Trimming took 5 bases from V and 5 from J; bases not matched to a gene: 23.

The table lists this clone with a few counts. The rearrangement links TRBV6-6 to TRBJ2-5; 11 bases agree with TRBD2. The germline gives CDR1 MNHNY, CDR2 SVGAGI (reference sequence). V gave up 6 bases and J gave up 5 bases; unmatched junction bases: 11. The CDR3 spans 16 residues. This chain's CDR3 is CASSSLAGAPGETQYF. In nucleotides, the CDR3 is TGTGCCAGCAGCTCACTAGCGGGAGCTCCCGGGGAGACCCAGTACTTC.

This chain uses TRBV19 with TRBJ1-2, with 7 bases matching TRBD1. CDR1 and CDR2 (germline): LNHDA, SQIVND (reference sequence). The CDR3 length is 13 residues. V gave up 5 bases and J gave up 2 bases; unmatched junction bases: 2. The CDR3 DNA reads TGTGCCAGTAGTCCGGGACAGAACTATGGCTACACCTTC. It encodes CASSPGQNYGYTF. The full variable domain, rest sourced from reference TRBV19 and TRBJ1-2, is DGGITQSPKYLFRKEGQNVTLSCEQNLNHDAMYWYRQDPGQGLRLIYYSQIVNDFQKGDIAEGYSVSREKKESFPLTVTSAQKNPTAFYLCASSPGQNYGYTFGSGTRLTVV.

The rearrangement uses TRBV29-1 and TRBJ2-1, with D possibly being TRBD1 or TRBD2 (6 bases each). Germline CDR1 is SQVTM and CDR2 is ANQGSEA. This CDR3 is built from 13 residues. The V end was cut by 7 bases, the J end by 4 bases, with 14 bases between. Here the CDR3 reads CSGGAAGYNEQFF. Here the CDR3 DNA reads TGCAGCGGGGGGGCGGCAGGGTACAATGAGCAGTTCTTC.

This clone was picked up one time. V and J are TRBV27 and TRBJ1-2; D remains ambiguous. Between the trimmed V and J ends, which lost 5 bases and 0 bases, there was a span of 13 bases. Per the germline V gene, CDR1 is MNHEY and CDR2 is SMNVEV (reference sequence). The CDR3 sequence is 15 residues long. The CDR3 DNA reads TGTGCCAGCAGTCCGACACCGTTCTCTAACTATGGCTACACCTTC. Protein: CASSPTPFSNYGYTF.